This is a list of T cell receptor beta chains from one sample in a study of T cell responses to AZD1222 COVID-19 vaccine. Sequencing was performed with immunoSEQ multiplex PCR; in TCRdb, only in-frame clones are kept and a portion is missing. The sample shows around 130,000 clones, over 75% of them seen only once. Sequences were derived from peripheral blood, sampled on day 0 of AZD1222 vaccination. These receptors were taken from an adult in good health. Each CDR3 is given with its conserved first and last residue. Fields, in order: CDR3 DNA, CDR3 protein, V gene, J gene, D gene, clone size. The D gene is left open where the match is weak. Clone size is given for some rows only: seen once, a few or many times, or a class if the clone is expanded.

DNA: TGTGCCAGCAGTTACGCCGACAGGAGTGAAGCTTTCTTT
CDR3: CASSYADRSEAFF
V: TRBV6-5
J: TRBJ1-1
D: -
size: -

DNA: TGTGCCAGCAGTCAAGGGGAGACCCAGTACTTC
CDR3: CASSQGETQYF
V: TRBV7-6
J: TRBJ2-5
D: -
size: -

DNA: TGTGCCAGCGAACCCGAGCGGGAGGGCCCCGATACGCAGTATTTT
CDR3: CASEPEREGPDTQYF
V: TRBV6-4
J: TRBJ2-3
D: TRBD2
size: -

DNA: TGTGCCAGCAGCCCACGTCGGGGTGGGTTCTATGGCTACACCTTC
CDR3: CASSPRRGGFYGYTF
V: TRBV7-9
J: TRBJ1-2
D: -
size: -

DNA: TGTGCCAGCAGCTTGATGGGTTTGGGCGAGGAGCACCACTTT
CDR3: CASSLMGLGEEHHF
V: TRBV5-5
J: TRBJ1-6
D: -
size: -

DNA: TGTGCCAGTAGTCCGCAGGGACGTATCGAGCAGTACTTC
CDR3: CASSPQGRIEQYF
V: TRBV19
J: TRBJ2-7
D: -
size: once

DNA: TGTGCCAGCAGCCAACCGGCATCAAACTCTGGGGCCAACGTCCTGACTTTC
CDR3: CASSQPASNSGANVLTF
V: TRBV14
J: TRBJ2-6
D: -
size: few

DNA: TGTGCCAGCTCACCGCCGGGGGGACCGAACACCGGGGAGCTGTTTTTT
CDR3: CASSPPGGPNTGELFF
V: TRBV18
J: TRBJ2-2
D: TRBD2
size: -

DNA: TGCGCCAGCAGCTTGGGAATGGCAGAAGCTTTCTTT
CDR3: CASSLGMAEAFF
V: TRBV5-1
J: TRBJ1-1
D: -
size: -

DNA: TGTGCCACCCTCAAGGGTGGTAATGAAAAACTGTTTTTT
CDR3: CATLKGGNEKLFF
V: TRBV28
J: TRBJ1-4
D: -
size: few

DNA: TGTGCCAGCTCGTTCGACGGAGCTTGGGGGCAGTACTTC
CDR3: CASSFDGAWGQYF
V: TRBV18
J: TRBJ2-7
D: -
size: -

DNA: TGTGCCAGCAGCTTTCCGGGACCCCCTGCCTATGGCTACACCTTC
CDR3: CASSFPGPPAYGYTF
V: TRBV7-9
J: TRBJ1-2
D: -
size: once

DNA: TGCAGCGCTCGCAGTGGAGAGACCCAGTACTTC
CDR3: CSARSGETQYF
V: TRBV29-1
J: TRBJ2-5
D: -
size: -

DNA: TGTGCCAGCAGCTCGACGGACAGTCTTAACTACGAGCAGTACTTC
CDR3: CASSSTDSLNYEQYF
V: TRBV5-6
J: TRBJ2-7
D: -
size: -

DNA: TGTGCCAGCAGCTTGGAGGACAGGGGGGTCACTGAAGCTTTCTTT
CDR3: CASSLEDRGVTEAFF
V: TRBV5-5
J: TRBJ1-1
D: TRBD1
size: -

DNA: TGCAGCGCCCGGGAAGCCGGTCTGGGTGAAGCTTTCTTT
CDR3: CSAREAGLGEAFF
V: TRBV29-1
J: TRBJ1-1
D: -
size: -

DNA: TGCAGTGCTAGAGATGTGCACGAGCAGTACTTC
CDR3: CSARDVHEQYF
V: TRBV20-1
J: TRBJ2-7
D: -
size: -

DNA: TGTGCCAGCAGCGTAGCGGGGTTGTATGGCTACACCTTC
CDR3: CASSVAGLYGYTF
V: TRBV9
J: TRBJ1-2
D: -
size: -

DNA: TGTGCCAGCAGCCGAGGACAGGGCGAAGGGCGGAACACTGAAGCTTTCTTT
CDR3: CASSRGQGEGRNTEAFF
V: TRBV3-1/TRBV3-2
J: TRBJ1-1
D: TRBD1
size: -

DNA: TGTGCCAGCAGCCGGGGGGAAGGTTGGGGAAAACTGTTTTTT
CDR3: CASSRGEGWGKLFF
V: TRBV5-4
J: TRBJ1-4
D: -
size: -

DNA: TGTGCCAGCAGCCCGGGACGGGACACTGAAGCTTTCTTT
CDR3: CASSPGRDTEAFF
V: TRBV7-8
J: TRBJ1-1
D: -
size: once

DNA: TGCGCCAGCAGCCTTCGGGCCCCACTAGCGGGAGGTTTGGTGACCGGGGAGCTGTTTTTT
CDR3: CASSLRAPLAGGLVTGELFF
V: TRBV4-3
J: TRBJ2-2
D: TRBD2
size: -

DNA: TGTGCCAGAAGCTTGGATGGGACATGCAATCAGCCCCAGCATTTT
CDR3: CARSLDGTCNQPQHF
V: TRBV5-3
J: TRBJ1-5
D: -
size: -

DNA: TGTGCCAGCAGCCGACAGGGGTTGGGAACTAATGAAAAACTGTTTTTT
CDR3: CASSRQGLGTNEKLFF
V: TRBV11-2
J: TRBJ1-4
D: TRBD1
size: -

DNA: TGCGCCAGCAGCTTAGAGGGATTCACTGAAGCTTTCTTT
CDR3: CASSLEGFTEAFF
V: TRBV5-1
J: TRBJ1-1
D: -
size: -

DNA: TGTGCCAGCTCACCATCAGGGTTCAGTAGCAATCAGCCCCAGCATTTT
CDR3: CASSPSGFSSNQPQHF
V: TRBV18
J: TRBJ1-5
D: -
size: -

DNA: TGTGCCAGCAGTTCGGGTCGAGGGGGGGGCTACACCTTC
CDR3: CASSSGRGGGYTF
V: TRBV6-5
J: TRBJ1-2
D: -
size: -

DNA: TGTGCCAGCAGTTCCGCTGAGCGGGCTCCGCAGTATTTT
CDR3: CASSSAERAPQYF
V: TRBV5-4
J: TRBJ2-3
D: -
size: -

DNA: TGTGCCAGCAGTTCATCCCTCGGGACAGGGAATCAGCCCCAGCATTTT
CDR3: CASSSSLGTGNQPQHF
V: TRBV28
J: TRBJ1-5
D: TRBD1
size: -

DNA: TGCGCCAGCAGCCAACACGACAGCCGCAATCAGCCCCAGCATTTT
CDR3: CASSQHDSRNQPQHF
V: TRBV4-1
J: TRBJ1-5
D: -
size: -

DNA: TGTGCCAGCAGCCCCTCGACCCCCCGGACCCAGTACTTC
CDR3: CASSPSTPRTQYF
V: TRBV28
J: TRBJ2-5
D: -
size: -

DNA: TGTGCCAGCAGCGTGACAGGGACAAACTACAATGAGCAGTTCTTC
CDR3: CASSVTGTNYNEQFF
V: TRBV9
J: TRBJ2-1
D: TRBD1
size: -

DNA: TGTGCCAGCAGTTACTCGGCCGCGGGGATAGAGACCCAGTACTTC
CDR3: CASSYSAAGIETQYF
V: TRBV6-2/TRBV6-3
J: TRBJ2-5
D: -
size: -

DNA: TGTGCCAGCAAGAGACTCACCACTGAAGCTTTCTTT
CDR3: CASKRLTTEAFF
V: TRBV25-1
J: TRBJ1-1
D: -
size: -

DNA: TGTGCCAGCAGCTTAAGTGGGGTTGGGAGAAACACCATATATTTT
CDR3: CASSLSGVGRNTIYF
V: TRBV7-2
J: TRBJ1-3
D: -
size: -

DNA: TGTGCCAGCAGCCGTAGGACAGGGGCCCTGAACACTGAAGCTTTCTTT
CDR3: CASSRRTGALNTEAFF
V: TRBV14
J: TRBJ1-1
D: TRBD1
size: few

DNA: TGTGCCATCAGTGGTAGCGGGAGTGGCGAGCAGTACTTC
CDR3: CAISGSGSGEQYF
V: TRBV10-3
J: TRBJ2-7
D: TRBD2
size: few

DNA: TGTGCCAGCAGCCAAGACAGGGGGGCGAATGAAAAACTGTTTTTT
CDR3: CASSQDRGANEKLFF
V: TRBV5-6
J: TRBJ1-4
D: TRBD1
size: -

DNA: TGTGCCAGCAGCGTAGCGGGACAGGCACTCAATGAGCAGTTCTTC
CDR3: CASSVAGQALNEQFF
V: TRBV9
J: TRBJ2-1
D: TRBD1
size: -

DNA: TGTGCCAGCCAAGGAGTGGACAGGGCCTACGAGCAGTACTTC
CDR3: CASQGVDRAYEQYF
V: TRBV7-2
J: TRBJ2-7
D: TRBD1
size: -

DNA: TGCAGTGCTAGTGAAAATGGGGGTAACTATGGCTACACCTTC
CDR3: CSASENGGNYGYTF
V: TRBV20-1
J: TRBJ1-2
D: -
size: -

DNA: TGTGCCAGCAGCACGACTAGCGGCTACACCGGGGAGCTGTTTTTT
CDR3: CASSTTSGYTGELFF
V: TRBV7-3
J: TRBJ2-2
D: TRBD2
size: -

DNA: TGTGCCAGTAGTCCCGACAGAGCGGGCTACACCTTC
CDR3: CASSPDRAGYTF
V: TRBV19
J: TRBJ1-2
D: -
size: -

DNA: TGTGCCAGCAGTGAGACCATTAAGCAGCCCCAGCATTTT
CDR3: CASSETIKQPQHF
V: TRBV6-4
J: TRBJ1-5
D: -
size: -